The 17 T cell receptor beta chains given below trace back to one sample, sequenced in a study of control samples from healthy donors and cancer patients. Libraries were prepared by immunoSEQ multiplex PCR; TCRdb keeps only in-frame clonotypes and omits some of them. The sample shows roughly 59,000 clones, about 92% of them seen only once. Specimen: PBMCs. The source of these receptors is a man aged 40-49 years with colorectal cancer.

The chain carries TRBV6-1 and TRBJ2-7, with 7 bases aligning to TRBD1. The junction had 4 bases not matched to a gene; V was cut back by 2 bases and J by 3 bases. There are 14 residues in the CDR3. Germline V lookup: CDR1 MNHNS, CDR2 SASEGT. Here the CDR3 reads CASSERDSIYEQYF. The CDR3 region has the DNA TGTGCCAGCAGTGAACGGGACAGCATCTACGAGCAGTACTTC.

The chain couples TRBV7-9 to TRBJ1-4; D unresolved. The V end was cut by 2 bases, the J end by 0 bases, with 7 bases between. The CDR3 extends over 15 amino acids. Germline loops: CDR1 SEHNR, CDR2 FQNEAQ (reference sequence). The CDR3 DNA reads TGTGCCAGCAGCTTATCAGCCTCAACTAATGAAAAACTGTTTTTT. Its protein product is CASSLSASTNEKLFF.

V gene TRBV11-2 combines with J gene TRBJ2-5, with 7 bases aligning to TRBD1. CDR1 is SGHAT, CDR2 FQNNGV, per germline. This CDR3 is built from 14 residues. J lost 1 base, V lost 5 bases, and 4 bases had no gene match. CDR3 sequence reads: CASSPRTGQETQYF. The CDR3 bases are TGTGCCAGCAGCCCCCGGACAGGCCAAGAGACCCAGTACTTC.

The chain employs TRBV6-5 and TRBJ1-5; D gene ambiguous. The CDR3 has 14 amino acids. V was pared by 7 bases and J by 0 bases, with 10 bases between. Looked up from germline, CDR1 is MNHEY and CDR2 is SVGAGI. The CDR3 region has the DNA TGTGCCAGCAAGCAGGCAGATAGCAATCAGCCCCAGCATTTT. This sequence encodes CASKQADSNQPQHF.

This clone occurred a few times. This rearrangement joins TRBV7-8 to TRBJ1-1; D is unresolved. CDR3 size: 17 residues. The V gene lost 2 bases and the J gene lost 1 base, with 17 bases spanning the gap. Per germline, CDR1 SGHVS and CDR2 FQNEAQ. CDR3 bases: TGTGCCAGCAGCTTAATGGGCAGAGCGCTCAGGAACACTGAAGCTTTCTTT. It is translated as CASSLMGRALRNTEAFF.

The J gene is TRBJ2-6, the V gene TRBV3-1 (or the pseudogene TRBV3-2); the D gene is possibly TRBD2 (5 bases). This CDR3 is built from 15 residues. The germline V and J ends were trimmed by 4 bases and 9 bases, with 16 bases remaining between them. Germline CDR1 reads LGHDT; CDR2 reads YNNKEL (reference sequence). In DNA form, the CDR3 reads TGTGCCAGCAGCCCCCGCGGGCTCGGGTTCAACGTCCTGACTTTC. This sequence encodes CASSPRGLGFNVLTF.

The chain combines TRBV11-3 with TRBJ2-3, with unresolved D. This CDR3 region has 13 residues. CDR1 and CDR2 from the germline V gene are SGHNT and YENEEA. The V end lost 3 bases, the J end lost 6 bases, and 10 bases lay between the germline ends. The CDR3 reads CASSFGLSDTQYF. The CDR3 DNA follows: TGTGCCAGCAGCTTCGGCCTTTCGGATACGCAGTATTTT.

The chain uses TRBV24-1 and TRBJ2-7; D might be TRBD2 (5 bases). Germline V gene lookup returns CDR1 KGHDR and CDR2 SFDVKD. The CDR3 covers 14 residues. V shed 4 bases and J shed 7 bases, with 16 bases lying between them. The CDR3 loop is CATSDSRPSGEQYF. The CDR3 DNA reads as TGTGCCACCAGTGACTCGCGGCCTTCGGGGGAGCAGTACTTC.

This chain's CDR3 is CASSLANWYQETQYF. The CDR3 DNA reads as TGTGCCAGCAGCTTGGCCAACTGGTACCAAGAGACCCAGTACTTC. The V and J genes are TRBV5-6 and TRBJ2-5, with D uncertain. V gave up 0 bases and J gave up 0 bases, with 9 bases separating them. The CDR3 is 15 residues long. The germline CDR1 and CDR2 sequences are SGHDT and YYEEEE.

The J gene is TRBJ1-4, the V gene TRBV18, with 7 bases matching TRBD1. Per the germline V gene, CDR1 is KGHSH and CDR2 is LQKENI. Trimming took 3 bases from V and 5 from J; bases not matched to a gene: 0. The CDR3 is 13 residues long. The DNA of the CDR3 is TGTGCCAGCTCACCGGGACAGAATGAAAAACTGTTTTTT. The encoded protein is CASSPGQNEKLFF.

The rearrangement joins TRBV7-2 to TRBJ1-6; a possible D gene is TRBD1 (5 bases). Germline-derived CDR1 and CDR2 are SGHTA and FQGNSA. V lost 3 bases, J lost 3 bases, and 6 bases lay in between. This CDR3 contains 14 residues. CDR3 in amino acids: CASSLGGYNSPLHF. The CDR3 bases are TGTGCCAGCAGCTTGGGGGGCTATAATTCACCCCTCCACTTT.

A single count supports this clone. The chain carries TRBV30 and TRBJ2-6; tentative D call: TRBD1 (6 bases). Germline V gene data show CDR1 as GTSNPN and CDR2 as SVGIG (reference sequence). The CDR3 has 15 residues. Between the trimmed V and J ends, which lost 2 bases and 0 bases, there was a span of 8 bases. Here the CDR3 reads CAWSRDNSGANVLTF. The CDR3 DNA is TGTGCCTGGAGTCGGGACAACTCTGGGGCCAACGTCCTGACTTTC.

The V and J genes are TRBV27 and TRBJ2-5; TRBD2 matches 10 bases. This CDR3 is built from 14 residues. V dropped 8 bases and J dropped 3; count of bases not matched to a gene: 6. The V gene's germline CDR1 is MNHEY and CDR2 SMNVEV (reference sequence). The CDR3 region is CASSGAGGKETQYF. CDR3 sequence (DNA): TGTGCCAGCTCCGGAGCGGGGGGGAAAGAGACCCAGTACTTC.

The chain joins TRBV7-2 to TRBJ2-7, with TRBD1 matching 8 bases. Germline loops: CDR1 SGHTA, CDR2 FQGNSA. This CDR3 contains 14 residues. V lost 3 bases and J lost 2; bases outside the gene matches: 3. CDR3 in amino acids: CASSFGQGPYEQYF. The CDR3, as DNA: TGTGCCAGCAGCTTCGGACAGGGACCCTACGAGCAGTACTTC.

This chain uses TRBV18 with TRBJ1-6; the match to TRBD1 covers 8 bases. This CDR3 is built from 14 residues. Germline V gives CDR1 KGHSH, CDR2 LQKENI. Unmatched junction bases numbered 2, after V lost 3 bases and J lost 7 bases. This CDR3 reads CASSPGQGNSPLHF. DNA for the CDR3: TGTGCCAGCTCACCCGGACAGGGAAATTCACCCCTCCACTTT.

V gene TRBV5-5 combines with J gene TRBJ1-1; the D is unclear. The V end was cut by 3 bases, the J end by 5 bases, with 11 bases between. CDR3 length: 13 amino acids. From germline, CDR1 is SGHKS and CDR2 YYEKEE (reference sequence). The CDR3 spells CASSSRGKTEAFF. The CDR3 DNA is TGTGCCAGCAGCTCCCGGGGTAAGACTGAAGCTTTCTTT.

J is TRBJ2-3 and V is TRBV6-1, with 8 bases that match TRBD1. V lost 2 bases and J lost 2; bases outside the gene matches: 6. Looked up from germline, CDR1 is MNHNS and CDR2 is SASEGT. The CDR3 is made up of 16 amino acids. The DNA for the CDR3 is TGTGCCAGCAGTGAAACTGGACAGGGAATCACAGATACGCAGTATTTT. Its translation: CASSETGQGITDTQYF.